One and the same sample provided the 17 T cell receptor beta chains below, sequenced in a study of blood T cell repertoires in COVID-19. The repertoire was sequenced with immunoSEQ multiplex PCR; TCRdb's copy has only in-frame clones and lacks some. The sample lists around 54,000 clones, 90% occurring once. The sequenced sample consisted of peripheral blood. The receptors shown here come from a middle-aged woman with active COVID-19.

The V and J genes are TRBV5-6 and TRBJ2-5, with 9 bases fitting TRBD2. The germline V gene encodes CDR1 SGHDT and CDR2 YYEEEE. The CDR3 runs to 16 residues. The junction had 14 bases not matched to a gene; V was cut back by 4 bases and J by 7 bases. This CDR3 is CASSVPRGGAILTQYF. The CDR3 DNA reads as TGTGCCAGCAGCGTCCCCCGCGGGGGGGCCATCCTGACCCAGTACTTC. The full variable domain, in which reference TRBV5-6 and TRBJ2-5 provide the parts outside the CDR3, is DAGVTQSPTHLIKTRGQQVTLRCSPKSGHDTVSWYQQALGQGPQFIFQYYEEEERQRGNFPDRFSGHQFPNYSSELNVNALLLGDSALYLCASSVPRGGAILTQYFGPGTRLLVL.

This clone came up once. DNA of the CDR3: TGTGCCAGCAGCTTATTCAGGGGTGAGGGCACTGAAGCTTTCTTT. As protein: CASSLFRGEGTEAFF. This chain connects TRBV7-6 to TRBJ1-1, with TRBD1 as a possible D gene (6 bases). CDR3 length equals 15 residues. Per the germline V gene, CDR1 is SGHVS and CDR2 is FNYEAQ. Trimming shortened V by 2 bases and J by 4 bases, and 14 bases separated the two germline ends.

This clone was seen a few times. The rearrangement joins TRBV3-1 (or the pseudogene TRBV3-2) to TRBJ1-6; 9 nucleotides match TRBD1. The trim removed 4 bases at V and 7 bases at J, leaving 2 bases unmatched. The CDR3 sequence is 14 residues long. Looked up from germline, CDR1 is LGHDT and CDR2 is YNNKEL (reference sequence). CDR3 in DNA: TGTGCCAGCAGCCGCACAGGGGGCAATTCACCCCTCCACTTT. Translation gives CASSRTGGNSPLHF.

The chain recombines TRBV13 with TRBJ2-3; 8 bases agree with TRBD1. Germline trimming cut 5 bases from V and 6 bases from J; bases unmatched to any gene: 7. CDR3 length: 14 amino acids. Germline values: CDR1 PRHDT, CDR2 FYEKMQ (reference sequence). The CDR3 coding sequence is TGTGCCAGCAGCGACACAGGGGGTCGGGATACGCAGTATTTT. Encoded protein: CASSDTGGRDTQYF.

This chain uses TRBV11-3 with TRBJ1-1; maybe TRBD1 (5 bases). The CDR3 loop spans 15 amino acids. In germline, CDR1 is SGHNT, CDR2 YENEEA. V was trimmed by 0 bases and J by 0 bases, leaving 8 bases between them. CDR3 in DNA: TGTGCCAGCAGCTTAGACTGGGGCATGAACACTGAAGCTTTCTTT. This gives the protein CASSLDWGMNTEAFF.

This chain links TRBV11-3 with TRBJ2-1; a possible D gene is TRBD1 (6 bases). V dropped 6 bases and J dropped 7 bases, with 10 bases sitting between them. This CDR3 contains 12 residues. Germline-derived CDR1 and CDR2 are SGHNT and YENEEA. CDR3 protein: CASRGAGNEQFF. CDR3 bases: TGTGCCAGCAGGGGGGCCGGTAATGAGCAGTTCTTC.

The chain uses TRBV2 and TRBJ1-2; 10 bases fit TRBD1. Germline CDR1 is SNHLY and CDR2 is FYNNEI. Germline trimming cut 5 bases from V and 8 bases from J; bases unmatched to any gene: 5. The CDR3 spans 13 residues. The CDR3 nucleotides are TGTGCCAGCAGTAAGGGACAGGGGCTCGGCTACACCTTC. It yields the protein CASSKGQGLGYTF.

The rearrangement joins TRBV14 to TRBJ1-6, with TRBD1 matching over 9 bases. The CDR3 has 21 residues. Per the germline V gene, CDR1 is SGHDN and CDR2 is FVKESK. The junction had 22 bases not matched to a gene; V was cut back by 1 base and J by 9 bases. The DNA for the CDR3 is TGTGCCAGCAGCCAAGTTAGTGTGGGGTGGGACAGGGACGAAATGGGTTCACCCCTCCACTTT. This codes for CASSQVSVGWDRDEMGSPLHF.

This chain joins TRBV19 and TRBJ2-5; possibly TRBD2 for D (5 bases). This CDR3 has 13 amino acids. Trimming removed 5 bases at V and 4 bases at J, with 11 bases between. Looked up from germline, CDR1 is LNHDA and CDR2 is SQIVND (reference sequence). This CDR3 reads CASSVGRGETQYF. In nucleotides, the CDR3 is TGTGCCAGTAGTGTCGGACGGGGAGAGACCCAGTACTTC. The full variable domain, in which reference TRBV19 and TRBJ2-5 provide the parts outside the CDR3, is DGGITQSPKYLFRKEGQNVTLSCEQNLNHDAMYWYRQDPGQGLRLIYYSQIVNDFQKGDIAEGYSVSREKKESFPLTVTSAQKNPTAFYLCASSVGRGETQYFGPGTRLLVL.

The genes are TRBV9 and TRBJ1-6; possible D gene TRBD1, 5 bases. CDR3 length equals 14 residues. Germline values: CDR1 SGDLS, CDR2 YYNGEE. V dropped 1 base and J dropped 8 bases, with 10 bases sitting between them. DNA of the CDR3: TGTGCCAGCAGCGTACAGGGTATAGATTCACCCCTCCACTTT. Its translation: CASSVQGIDSPLHF. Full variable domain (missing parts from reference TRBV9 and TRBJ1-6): DSGVTQTPKHLITATGQRVTLRCSPRSGDLSVYWYQQSLDQGLQFLIQYYNGEERAKGNILERFSAQQFPDLHSELNLSSLELGDSALYFCASSVQGIDSPLHFGNGTRLTVT.

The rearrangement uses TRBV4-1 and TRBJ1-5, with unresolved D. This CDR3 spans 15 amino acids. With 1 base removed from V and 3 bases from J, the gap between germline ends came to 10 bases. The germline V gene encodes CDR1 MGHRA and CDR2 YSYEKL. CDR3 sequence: CASSQARRPNQPQHF. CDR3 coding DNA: TGCGCCAGCAGCCAAGCGCGGAGACCCAATCAGCCCCAGCATTTT.

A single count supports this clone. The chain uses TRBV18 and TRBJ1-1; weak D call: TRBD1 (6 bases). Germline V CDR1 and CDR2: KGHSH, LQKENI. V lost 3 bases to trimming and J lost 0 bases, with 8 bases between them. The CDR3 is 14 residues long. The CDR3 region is CASSPTGLNTEAFF. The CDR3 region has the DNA TGTGCCAGCTCACCGACAGGATTGAACACTGAAGCTTTCTTT.

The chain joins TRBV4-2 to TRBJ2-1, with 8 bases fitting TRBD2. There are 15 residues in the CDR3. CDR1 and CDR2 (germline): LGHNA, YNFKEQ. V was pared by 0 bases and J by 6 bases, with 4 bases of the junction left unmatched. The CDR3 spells CASSQEVRGGNEQFF. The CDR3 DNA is TGTGCCAGCAGCCAAGAGGTACGGGGGGGCAATGAGCAGTTCTTC.

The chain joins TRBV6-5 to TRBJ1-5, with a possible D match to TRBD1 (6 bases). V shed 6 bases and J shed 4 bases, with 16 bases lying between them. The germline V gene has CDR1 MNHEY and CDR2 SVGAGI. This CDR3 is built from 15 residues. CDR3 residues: CASRPAGTQNQPQHF. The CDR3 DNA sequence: TGTGCCAGCAGACCCGCCGGGACACAAAATCAGCCCCAGCATTTT.

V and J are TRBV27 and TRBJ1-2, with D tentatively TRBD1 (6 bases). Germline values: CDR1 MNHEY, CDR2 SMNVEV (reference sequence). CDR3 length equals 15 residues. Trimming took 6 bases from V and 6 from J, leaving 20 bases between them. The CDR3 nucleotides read TGTGCCAGCAGCACCTCCCGGGACACAGAAAATGGCTACACCTTC. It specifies CASSTSRDTENGYTF.

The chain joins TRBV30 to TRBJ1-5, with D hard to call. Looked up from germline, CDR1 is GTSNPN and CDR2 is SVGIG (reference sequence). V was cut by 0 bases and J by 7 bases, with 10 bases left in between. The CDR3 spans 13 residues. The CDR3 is CAWSVGGIQPQHF. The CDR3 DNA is TGTGCCTGGAGTGTCGGAGGGATCCAGCCCCAGCATTTT.

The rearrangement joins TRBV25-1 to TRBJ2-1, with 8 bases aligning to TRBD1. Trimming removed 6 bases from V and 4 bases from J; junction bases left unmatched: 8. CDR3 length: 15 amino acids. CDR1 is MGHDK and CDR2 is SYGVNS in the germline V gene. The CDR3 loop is CASSARGLPYNEQFF. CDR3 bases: TGTGCCAGCAGCGCCAGGGGGCTGCCGTACAATGAGCAGTTCTTC. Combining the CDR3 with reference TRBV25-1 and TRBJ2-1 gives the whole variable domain EADIYQTPRYLVIGTGKKITLECSQTMGHDKMYWYQQDPGMELHLIHYSYGVNSTEKGDLSSESTVSRIRTEHFPLTLESARPSHTSQYLCASSARGLPYNEQFFGPGTRLTVL.